These 22 T cell receptor beta chains originate from one sample sequenced in a study of cytomegalovirus exposure and HLA in healthy donors. PCR primers comprised 60 Vbeta and 13 Jbeta primers. Assay used: immunoSEQ multiplex PCR; TCRdb lists only in-frame clones, some missing. The sample carries around 200,000 clones, around 74% recorded once. Sequenced material: PBMCs. The receptors here all came from a male donor in good health and CMV-seronegative.

This chain links TRBV10-3 with TRBJ2-7, with 11 bases fitting TRBD2. CDR1 and CDR2 (germline): ENHRY, SYGVKD. The ends lost 6 bases at V and 4 bases at J; junction bases unmatched: 5. The CDR3 is 14 amino acids. The CDR3 DNA sequence: TGTGCCATCAGCTCGGGGACTAGCGGTTACGAGCAGTACTTC. Translated: CAISSGTSGYEQYF.

This rearrangement joins TRBV9 to TRBJ1-3; TRBD1 is a possible D gene (6 bases). The germline V and J ends were trimmed by 0 bases and 0 bases, with 16 bases remaining between them. The CDR3 is 18 amino acids. Germline CDR1 and CDR2: SGDLS and YYNGEE. The CDR3 is CASSVALGQPLSGNTIYF. CDR3 DNA: TGTGCCAGCAGCGTAGCCCTCGGACAGCCCCTCTCTGGAAACACCATATATTTT.

This sequence joins TRBV30 and TRBJ1-5; D gene unclear. The CDR3 is 15 amino acids. V dropped 1 base and J dropped 1 base, with 11 bases sitting between them. Germline-derived CDR1 and CDR2 are GTSNPN and SVGIG (reference sequence). This chain's CDR3 is CAWSAEDWSNQPQHF. CDR3 sequence (DNA): TGTGCCTGGAGTGCCGAAGACTGGAGCAATCAGCCCCAGCATTTT.

V gene TRBV21-1 combines with J gene TRBJ2-4; the table's D call, TRBD2, was not checked against the DNA. TRBV21-1 is flagged as a pseudogene. The CDR3 spans 13 residues. Here the CDR3 reads CASSFLAKNIQYF. CDR3 DNA sequence: TGTGCCAGCAGCTTCCTAGCCAAAAACATTCAGTACTTC.

V gene TRBV27 combines with J gene TRBJ1-1, with 7 bases fitting TRBD1. The junction had 6 bases not matched to a gene; V was cut back by 10 bases and J by 4 bases. Germline V lookup: CDR1 MNHEY, CDR2 SMNVEV (reference sequence). The CDR3 contains 12 residues. The CDR3 sequence is CAIWDRGTEAFF. CDR3 DNA: TGTGCCATCTGGGACAGAGGCACTGAAGCTTTCTTT.

The chain uses TRBV2 and TRBJ2-1; 10 bases fit TRBD1. CDR1 and CDR2 from the germline V gene are SNHLY and FYNNEI. V was pared by 6 bases and J by 15 bases, with 11 bases of the junction left unmatched. The CDR3 has 13 residues. CDR3 nucleotides: TGTGCCAGCAGGGGAGACAGGGGGCTGGGGGGGTTCTTC. Its protein is CASRGDRGLGGFF.

The chain recombines TRBV30 with TRBJ1-4; tentatively, D is TRBD1 (6 bases). The CDR3 is 15 amino acids. V dropped 3 bases and J dropped 10 bases, with 21 bases sitting between them. Germline V lookup: CDR1 GTSNPN, CDR2 SVGIG (reference sequence). The CDR3 here is CAWSLQGSPLGKLFF. The CDR3 DNA reads as TGTGCCTGGAGCCTGCAGGGGAGTCCCCTTGGAAAACTGTTTTTT.

The V call is TRBV19, the J call TRBJ1-1; D is unresolved. The CDR3 loop spans 13 amino acids. From germline, CDR1 is LNHDA and CDR2 SQIVND (reference sequence). V was cut by 10 bases and J by 5 bases, with 17 bases left in between. The CDR3 region has the DNA TGTGCCACCGAAGATGGAGGACTAACTGAAGCTTTCTTT. Its protein product is CATEDGGLTEAFF.

The gene calls are TRBV28 and TRBJ1-5; 9 positions match TRBD1. Germline CDR1 reads MDHEN; CDR2 reads SYDVKM. The CDR3 has 14 amino acids. Unmatched junction bases numbered 6, after V lost 7 bases and J lost 5 bases. CDR3 sequence (DNA): TGTGCCAGCACCTCGGGACAGGGAGATCAGCCCCAGCATTTT. Protein product: CASTSGQGDQPQHF.

In DNA form, the CDR3 reads TGTGCCAGCAGCTTTGCCTCGACAGTTTCTAGCACAGATACGCAGTATTTT. Encoded protein: CASSFASTVSSTDTQYF. The chain employs TRBV7-2 and TRBJ2-3, with D possibly matching TRBD1 (5 bases). The CDR3 consists of 17 residues. Germline values: CDR1 SGHTA, CDR2 FQGNSA. V shed 3 bases and J shed 0 bases, with 16 bases lying between them.

V usage is TRBV28 and J usage is TRBJ2-7; 10 nucleotides line up with TRBD2. The CDR3 consists of 17 residues. V lost 5 bases and J lost 2; bases outside the gene matches: 12. Germline-derived CDR1 and CDR2 are MDHEN and SYDVKM. The CDR3 DNA reads as TGTGCCAGCAGTACCGCAGGAGCGGGAGGGATTACCTACGAGCAGTACTTC. Encoded protein: CASSTAGAGGITYEQYF.

This clone was seen a few times. V and J are TRBV6-5 and TRBJ2-6; D is ambiguous. The CDR3 contains 16 residues. The V end was cut by 0 bases, the J end by 2 bases, with 8 bases between. The V gene's germline CDR1 is MNHEY and CDR2 SVGAGI. CDR3 region: CASSYSIVTGANVLTF. The CDR3 nucleotides read TGTGCCAGCAGTTACTCGATAGTTACTGGGGCCAACGTCCTGACTTTC.

This chain connects TRBV30 to TRBJ1-6; no definite D call. Germline-derived CDR1 and CDR2 are GTSNPN and SVGIG (reference sequence). CDR3 length: 12 residues. Trimming took off 2 bases at V and 7 bases at J, with 6 bases between the two ends. CDR3 DNA: TGTGCCTGGAGTCACAACAATTCACCCCTCCACTTT. It specifies CAWSHNNSPLHF.

This clone occurred once. The J gene is TRBJ2-7, the V gene TRBV30; D not resolved. The CDR3 contains 12 residues. Germline lookup yields CDR1 GTSNPN and CDR2 SVGIG (reference sequence). V dropped 1 base and J dropped 3 bases, with 7 bases sitting between them. The CDR3 nucleotides read TGTGCCTGGAGTGGGCCGGGCTACGAGCAGTACTTC. It is translated as CAWSGPGYEQYF.

The rearrangement links TRBV9 to TRBJ2-3, with TRBD2 matching 8 bases. V lost 3 bases to trimming and J lost 3 bases; unmatched junction nucleotides: 15. CDR3 length: 18 amino acids. Germline V lookup: CDR1 SGDLS, CDR2 YYNGEE. The CDR3 sequence is CASSEKLADYIGTDTQYF. The CDR3 DNA reads TGTGCCAGCAGCGAAAAACTAGCGGATTATATTGGGACAGATACGCAGTATTTT. Looking up the rest from reference TRBV9 and TRBJ2-3 gives the full variable domain: DSGVTQTPKHLITATGQRVTLRCSPRSGDLSVYWYQQSLDQGLQFLIQYYNGEERAKGNILERFSAQQFPDLHSELNLSSLELGDSALYFCASSEKLADYIGTDTQYFGPGTRLTVL.

The V call is TRBV7-2, the J call TRBJ2-1, with D possibly TRBD2 on 5 matching bases. The CDR3 has 15 amino acids. CDR1 is SGHTA and CDR2 is FQGNSA in the germline V gene. V was pared by 0 bases and J by 8 bases, with 14 bases between. The CDR3 sequence is CASSLAGREIDEQFF. CDR3 DNA sequence: TGTGCCAGCAGCTTAGCGGGTAGGGAGATCGATGAGCAGTTCTTC.

The chain couples TRBV30 to TRBJ1-1, with D unresolved. Germline V lookup: CDR1 GTSNPN, CDR2 SVGIG (reference sequence). The CDR3 runs to 11 residues. Trimming removed 0 bases at V and 4 bases at J, with 3 bases between. This chain's CDR3 is CAWSVGTEAFF. CDR3 nucleotide sequence: TGTGCCTGGAGTGTCGGCACTGAAGCTTTCTTT.

The V and J genes are TRBV4-3 and TRBJ2-1, with 8 bases fitting TRBD2. The germline gives CDR1 LGHNA, CDR2 YSLEER. After removal of 1 base from V and 8 bases from J, the junction contained 10 bases not matched to a gene. The length of the CDR3 is 16 residues. CDR3 amino acids: CASSQVGAGVNHEQFF. Written as DNA, the CDR3 is TGCGCCAGCAGCCAAGTAGGAGCGGGAGTAAACCATGAGCAGTTCTTC.

This clone was detected only once. The J gene is TRBJ2-2, the V gene TRBV28; 7 bases map to TRBD2. Trimming at V came to 7 bases and at J to 4 bases, leaving 12 bases not matched to a gene. In germline, CDR1 is MDHEN, CDR2 SYDVKM. This CDR3 has 16 residues. The CDR3 reads CASTWGGRAATGELFF. DNA of the CDR3: TGTGCCAGCACCTGGGGAGGGAGGGCCGCCACCGGGGAGCTGTTTTTT.

The chain couples TRBV5-4 to TRBJ2-7; 11 bases map to TRBD1. V shed 4 bases and J 6 bases; nucleotides not matched to a gene: 6. CDR1 and CDR2 (germline): SGHNT, YYREEE (reference sequence). CDR3 length equals 14 residues. CDR3 DNA sequence: TGTGCCAGCAGCATCTCGGGACAGGGGGTCGAGCAGTACTTC. Its protein product is CASSISGQGVEQYF.

V usage is TRBV27 and J usage is TRBJ2-5; 14 bases are a match to TRBD2. Per the germline V gene, CDR1 is MNHEY and CDR2 is SMNVEV (reference sequence). The CDR3 has 16 amino acids. Trimming took 7 bases from V and 6 from J; bases not matched to a gene: 10. CDR3 protein: CASNPTGTSGSKTQYF. CDR3 nucleotides: TGTGCCAGCAATCCGACCGGGACTAGCGGGAGTAAGACCCAGTACTTC.

The V gene is TRBV7-2, the J gene TRBJ2-3, with 8 bases that match TRBD2. Germline CDR1 is SGHTA and CDR2 is FQGNSA. The CDR3 contains 15 residues. J gave up 3 bases and V 3 bases, and 5 bases lay outside the gene matches. Here the CDR3 reads CASSFGRGETDTQYF. The CDR3 nucleotides are TGTGCCAGCAGCTTTGGGCGGGGGGAGACAGATACGCAGTATTTT.